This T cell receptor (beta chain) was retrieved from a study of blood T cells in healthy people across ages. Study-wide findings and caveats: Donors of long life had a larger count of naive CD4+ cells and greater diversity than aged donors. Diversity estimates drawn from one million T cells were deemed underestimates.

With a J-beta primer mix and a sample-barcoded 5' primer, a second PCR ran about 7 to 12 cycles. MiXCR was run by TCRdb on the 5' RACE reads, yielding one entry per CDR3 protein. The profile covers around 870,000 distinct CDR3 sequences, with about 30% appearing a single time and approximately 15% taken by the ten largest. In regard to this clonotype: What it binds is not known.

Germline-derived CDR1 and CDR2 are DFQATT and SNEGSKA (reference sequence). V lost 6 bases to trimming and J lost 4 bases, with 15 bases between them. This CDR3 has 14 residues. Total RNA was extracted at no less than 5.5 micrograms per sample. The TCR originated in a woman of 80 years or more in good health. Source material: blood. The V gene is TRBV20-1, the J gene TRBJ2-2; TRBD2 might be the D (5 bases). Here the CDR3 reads CSATSLAGTGELFF. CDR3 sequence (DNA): TGCAGTGCCACGTCTTTGGCGGGCACCGGGGAGCTGTTTTTT.